These T cell receptor beta chains were read from a single sample in a study of T-cell reconstitution after alpha-beta-depleted transplantation in children. TCRdb fed the PCR reads into MiXCR, producing one record per CDR3 protein. The sample includes more than 400,000 distinct CDR3 sequences, roughly an eighth seen only once; the top ten take 14%. The specimen was PBMCs, mostly from graft donor cells, collected 180 days after TCRalphabeta/CD19-depleted stem cell transplant. Receptors originate from a female patient aged 2 to 10 who had a stem cell transplant for aplastic anemia, so the T cells may come from the graft donor. Both conserved end residues are part of each CDR3. The D gene is left open where the match is weak. The size field is filled for only some rows; it gives once, few, many or a size class.

cdr3_nt	cdr3_aa	v_call	j_call	clone_size	d_call
TGTGCCAGCAGCTTCACAGCGGGAGCAGATACGCAGTATTTT	CASSFTAGADTQYF	TRBV7-2	TRBJ2-3	many	TRBD2
TGTGCCAGTAGCCTCTGGACAGGCGAGGAGACGAACTATGGCTACACCTTC	CASSLWTGEETNYGYTF	TRBV19	TRBJ1-2	.	TRBD1
TGTGCCAGCAGTTACCAACAGGGCTACGCGCGGGGCTACACCTTC	CASSYQQGYARGYTF	TRBV6-5	TRBJ1-2	.	.
TGCAGCGCTGGACTAGCGGGAGGGCCCTACAATGAGCAGTTCTTC	CSAGLAGGPYNEQFF	TRBV29-1	TRBJ2-1	few	TRBD2
TGTGCCAGCAGTACGCGGACGGTCAACTCTGGAAACACCATATATTTT	CASSTRTVNSGNTIYF	TRBV6-2/TRBV6-3	TRBJ1-3	.	.
TGTGCCAGTAGTATGGGGACCGCCGAGACCCAGTACTTC	CASSMGTAETQYF	TRBV19	TRBJ2-5	once	.
TGTGCCAGCAGTTACAACTCCCGTACGGGGAGGGACAATCAGCCCCAGCATTTT	CASSYNSRTGRDNQPQHF	TRBV6-2/TRBV6-3	TRBJ1-5	few	.
TGTGCCAGCAGTTTGAGGCCAGGGGTAACCTCCTACAATGAGCAGTTCTTC	CASSLRPGVTSYNEQFF	TRBV12-3/TRBV12-4	TRBJ2-1	.	.
TGTGCCAGCAGCAAAGCAGAGGACAGATCCTACGAGCAGTACTTC	CASSKAEDRSYEQYF	TRBV21-1	TRBJ2-7	few	.
TGTGCCAGCTCACCACACGCACTACGGCCAGTTAGAGAGACCCAGTACTTC	CASSPHALRPVRETQYF	TRBV18	TRBJ2-5	few	.
TGTGCCAGCAGCGTAGCTTCGGCTACAGGGACAACTAATGAAAAACTGTTTTTT	CASSVASATGTTNEKLFF	TRBV9	TRBJ1-4	.	.
TGTGCCAGCAGCTTAATGGGGGTGGGGTTGGTAGCGGTGAGCTCCTACGAGCAGTACTTC	CASSLMGVGLVAVSSYEQYF	TRBV11-2	TRBJ2-7	few	.
TGCAGTGCTTCAACACCGACAGGGGTCACCGGGGAGCTGTTTTTT	CSASTPTGVTGELFF	TRBV20-1	TRBJ2-2	few	TRBD1
TGCAGCCTCGGAAGGGGAGCAGATACGCAGTATTTT	CSLGRGADTQYF	TRBV29-1	TRBJ2-3	few	.
TGCAGTGCTAGATCCGGACAGGAGGCGAACACCGGGGAGCTGTTTTTT	CSARSGQEANTGELFF	TRBV20-1	TRBJ2-2	many	TRBD1
TGCGCCAGCATCAGCGGGAGGGGTACAGATACGCAGTATTTT	CASISGRGTDTQYF	TRBV5-1	TRBJ2-3	.	TRBD2